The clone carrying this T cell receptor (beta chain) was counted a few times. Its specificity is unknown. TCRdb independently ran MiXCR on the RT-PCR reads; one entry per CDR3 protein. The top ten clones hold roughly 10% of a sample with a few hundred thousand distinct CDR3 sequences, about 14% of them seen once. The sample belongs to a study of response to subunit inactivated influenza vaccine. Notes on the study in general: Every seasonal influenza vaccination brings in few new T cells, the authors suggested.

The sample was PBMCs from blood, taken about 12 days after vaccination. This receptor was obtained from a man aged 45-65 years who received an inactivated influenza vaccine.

CDR3 protein: CASSTPRGTRTDTQYF. DNA for the CDR3: TGTGCCAGCAGCACCCCGCGGGGGACCCGCACAGATACGCAGTATTTT. J is TRBJ2-3 and V is TRBV7-2, with 7 bases aligning to TRBD2. Trimming took 5 bases from V and 1 from J; bases not matched to a gene: 9. Looked up from germline, CDR1 is SGHTA and CDR2 is FQGNSA. This CDR3 has 16 residues. Full variable domain (outside the CDR3, taken from reference TRBV7-2 and TRBJ2-3): GAGVSQSPSNKVTEKGKDVELRCDPISGHTALYWYRQSLGQGLEFLIYFQGNSAPDKSGLPSDRFSAERTGGSVSTLTIQRTQQEDSAVYLCASSTPRGTRTDTQYFGPGTRLTVL.